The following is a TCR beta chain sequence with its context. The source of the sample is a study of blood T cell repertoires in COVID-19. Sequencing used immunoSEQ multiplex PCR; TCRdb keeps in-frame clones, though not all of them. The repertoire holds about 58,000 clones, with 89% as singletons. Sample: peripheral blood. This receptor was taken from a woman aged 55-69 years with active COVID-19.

CDR3: CASSLGHTPQETQYF. In nucleotides, the CDR3 is TGCGCCAGCAGCTTGGGACACACACCCCAAGAGACCCAGTACTTC. The chain couples TRBV5-1 to TRBJ2-5; no clear D gene. V lost 0 bases and J 1 base, leaving 10 bases between the germline ends. The germline V gene encodes CDR1 SGHRS and CDR2 YFSETQ. This CDR3 contains 15 residues.